The rows below give T cell receptor beta chains drawn from one sample of a study of blood T cell repertoires in COVID-19. This table comes from immunoSEQ multiplex PCR, and its TCRdb copy is limited to in-frame clones, with some not included. The sample shows 130,000 or so clones, around 87% of them seen only once. Sequenced material: peripheral blood. The receptors derive from a man in his forties or fifties with active COVID-19. Each CDR3 is given with its conserved first and last residue. The order of the fields is J gene, V gene, D gene, CDR3 protein. A D gene is named only where the DNA matches it firmly.

j_gene: TRBJ1-1; v_gene: TRBV5-4; d_gene: TRBD1; CDR3aa: CASRSGGAGTEAFF
j_gene: TRBJ2-1; v_gene: TRBV7-2; d_gene: .; CDR3aa: CASSLYTNEQFF
j_gene: TRBJ2-1; v_gene: TRBV10-2; d_gene: TRBD2; CDR3aa: CASSVGLGLGEQFF
j_gene: TRBJ2-3; v_gene: TRBV3-1/TRBV3-2; d_gene: TRBD2; CDR3aa: CASSRLAGGDSADTQYF
j_gene: TRBJ1-1; v_gene: TRBV6-1; d_gene: .; CDR3aa: CASSELRGTEAFF
j_gene: TRBJ1-6; v_gene: TRBV19; d_gene: TRBD1; CDR3aa: CASKRGPDSPLHF
j_gene: TRBJ1-6; v_gene: TRBV4-3; d_gene: TRBD1; CDR3aa: CASSQEAGQASSYNSPLHF
j_gene: TRBJ2-3; v_gene: TRBV7-9; d_gene: TRBD2; CDR3aa: CGGGLAGTDTQYF
j_gene: TRBJ1-2; v_gene: TRBV3-1/TRBV3-2; d_gene: TRBD1; CDR3aa: CASSQASGTAGYGYTF
j_gene: TRBJ2-1; v_gene: TRBV7-8; d_gene: TRBD1; CDR3aa: CASSLFRQGAFNEQFF
j_gene: TRBJ1-1; v_gene: TRBV4-1; d_gene: TRBD1; CDR3aa: CASSQPTGWATEAFF
j_gene: TRBJ2-5; v_gene: TRBV5-1; d_gene: TRBD2; CDR3aa: CASSLAPTAGGQETQYF
j_gene: TRBJ2-5; v_gene: TRBV5-4; d_gene: .; CDR3aa: CASSWAGRQTQYF
j_gene: TRBJ1-1; v_gene: TRBV12-5; d_gene: TRBD1; CDR3aa: CASGLQGERNTEAFF
j_gene: TRBJ2-7; v_gene: TRBV3-1/TRBV3-2; d_gene: .; CDR3aa: CASSQAGSYEQYF
j_gene: TRBJ2-2; v_gene: TRBV25-1; d_gene: TRBD1; CDR3aa: CASSARTGDYTGELFF
j_gene: TRBJ1-1; v_gene: TRBV29-1; d_gene: .; CDR3aa: CSVFFDRNTEAFF
j_gene: TRBJ1-4; v_gene: TRBV19; d_gene: TRBD1; CDR3aa: CASTVGGRTEKLFF
j_gene: TRBJ2-7; v_gene: TRBV9; d_gene: .; CDR3aa: CASTRTGSSYEQYF
j_gene: TRBJ2-2; v_gene: TRBV7-9; d_gene: .; CDR3aa: CASSPTGGYTGELFF
j_gene: TRBJ2-7; v_gene: TRBV18; d_gene: .; CDR3aa: CASSPGQTYEQYF
j_gene: TRBJ1-1; v_gene: TRBV4-2; d_gene: TRBD1; CDR3aa: CASSQEGTGRTEAFF
j_gene: TRBJ1-3; v_gene: TRBV5-6; d_gene: .; CDR3aa: CASSLDWLGVKGNTIYF
j_gene: TRBJ1-1; v_gene: TRBV20-1; d_gene: TRBD1; CDR3aa: CLAQGDTEAFF
j_gene: TRBJ2-1; v_gene: TRBV15; d_gene: .; CDR3aa: CATSRDAPTKNYNEQFF
j_gene: TRBJ1-4; v_gene: TRBV9; d_gene: .; CDR3aa: CASSVGEGTTATNEKLFF
j_gene: TRBJ1-3; v_gene: TRBV2; d_gene: .; CDR3aa: CASGVRRSGGNTIYF
j_gene: TRBJ2-7; v_gene: TRBV7-3; d_gene: TRBD2; CDR3aa: CASSLTGLAGGREQYF
j_gene: TRBJ1-4; v_gene: TRBV30; d_gene: TRBD1; CDR3aa: CAHSKGTATNEKLFF
j_gene: TRBJ2-1; v_gene: TRBV10-3; d_gene: TRBD2; CDR3aa: CAIWVAGANNEQFF
j_gene: TRBJ2-7; v_gene: TRBV30; d_gene: .; CDR3aa: CAWRGRGVYEQYF
j_gene: TRBJ2-7; v_gene: TRBV6-5; d_gene: .; CDR3aa: CASSYRFRDYEQYF
j_gene: TRBJ2-2; v_gene: TRBV6-5; d_gene: .; CDR3aa: CASSYGGRGTTGELFF
j_gene: TRBJ2-2; v_gene: TRBV6-5; d_gene: .; CDR3aa: CASSYPSGELFF
j_gene: TRBJ1-5; v_gene: TRBV19; d_gene: .; CDR3aa: CASIGPGQFNQPQHF
j_gene: TRBJ1-5; v_gene: TRBV12-5; d_gene: TRBD1; CDR3aa: CASGLGGTESNQPQHF
j_gene: TRBJ1-6; v_gene: TRBV10-2; d_gene: .; CDR3aa: CASSESGRASSYNSPLHF
j_gene: TRBJ1-2; v_gene: TRBV6-2/TRBV6-3; d_gene: .; CDR3aa: CASSYPGTPYGYTF
j_gene: TRBJ1-5; v_gene: TRBV5-4; d_gene: .; CDR3aa: CASSGGPVDQPQHF